This passage covers 21 T cell receptor beta chains from one sample sequenced in a study of blood T cell repertoires in COVID-19. TCRdb's table, derived via immunoSEQ multiplex PCR, lists solely in-frame clones and lacks some. This sample carries around 200,000 clones, approximately 80% of them seen once, and the ten largest clones take roughly 13%. Sequencing was carried out using peripheral blood. All receptors derive from a man in his fifties who had recovered from COVID-19.

The chain combines TRBV2 with TRBJ2-1; 7 bases fit TRBD2. The J segment lost 2 bases and the V segment lost 8 bases, leaving 3 bases of the junction unmatched. CDR3 length equals 13 residues. Germline-derived CDR1 and CDR2 are SNHLY and FYNNEI. The CDR3 here is CASLTSPYNEQFF. CDR3 bases: TGTGCCAGCCTGACTAGCCCCTACAATGAGCAGTTCTTC. Filled out from reference TRBV2 and TRBJ2-1, the complete variable domain reads EPEVTQTPSHQVTQMGQEVILRCVPISNHLYFYWYRQILGQKVEFLVSFYNNEISEKSEIFDDQFSVERPDGSNFTLKIRSTKLEDSAMYFCASLTSPYNEQFFGPGTRLTVL.

This clone was observed once. The chain couples TRBV24-1 to TRBJ2-1, with TRBD1 matching 8 bases. The length of the CDR3 is 17 residues. The germline V gene has CDR1 KGHDR and CDR2 SFDVKD. V lost 3 bases and J lost 4; bases outside the gene matches: 10. CDR3 loop: CATSDQGAVNRYNEQFF. Written as DNA, the CDR3 is TGTGCCACCAGTGATCAGGGGGCGGTAAATAGATACAATGAGCAGTTCTTC.

The sample holds a few counts of this clone. The V call is TRBV4-3, the J call TRBJ1-5; TRBD1 is a possible D gene (5 bases). V was pared by 3 bases and J by 9 bases, with 12 bases between. From germline, CDR1 is LGHNA and CDR2 YSLEER. The CDR3 contains 13 residues. The CDR3: CASSHDRQRPQHF. The CDR3 DNA follows: TGCGCCAGCAGCCATGACAGACAGCGGCCCCAGCATTTT.

The chain couples TRBV18 to TRBJ1-1; D possibly corresponds to TRBD1 (6 bases). Germline CDR1 KGHSH, CDR2 LQKENI. The CDR3 runs 13 residues. V lost 3 bases to trimming and J lost 4 bases, with 9 bases between them. The CDR3 loop is CASSPDRFTEAFF. CDR3 DNA sequence: TGTGCCAGCTCACCTGACAGGTTCACTGAAGCTTTCTTT. Complete variable domain (other parts from reference TRBV18 and TRBJ1-1): NAGVMQNPRHLVRRRGQEARLRCSPMKGHSHVYWYRQLPEEGLKFMVYLQKENIIDESGMPKERFSAEFPKEGPSILRIQQVVRGDSAAYFCASSPDRFTEAFFGQGTRLTVV.

The V gene is TRBV19, the J gene TRBJ2-1; 14 nucleotides line up with TRBD2. The CDR3 loop spans 17 amino acids. The germline CDR1 and CDR2 sequences are LNHDA and SQIVND (reference sequence). V shed 9 bases, J shed 6 bases, and the junction held 13 bases outside the gene matches. In DNA, the CDR3 is TGTGCCAGCAATTTCGACACGGGGACTAGCGGGAGCAATGAGCAGTTCTTC. Protein: CASNFDTGTSGSNEQFF.

This clone was recorded once. This chain links TRBV16 with TRBJ2-3; D unclear. The CDR3 length is 14 residues. Germline CDR1 is KGHSY and CDR2 is FQNENV. V lost 2 bases and J lost 3, with 9 bases in between. The CDR3 DNA follows: TGTGCCAGCAGCCAACAGGATAGGACAGATACGCAGTATTTT. The encoded protein is CASSQQDRTDTQYF. Filled out from reference TRBV16 and TRBJ2-3, the complete variable domain reads GEEVAQTPKHLVRGEGQKAKLYCAPIKGHSYVFWYQQVLKNEFKFLISFQNENVFDETGMPKERFSAKCLPNSPCSLEIQATKLEDSAVYFCASSQQDRTDTQYFGPGTRLTVL.

This sequence joins TRBV5-3 and TRBJ2-7; D is possibly TRBD2 (5 bases). TRBV5-3 is treated as an ORF (open reading frame) with a function not yet certain. This CDR3 spans 14 amino acids. V gave up 4 bases and J gave up 3 bases, with 14 bases separating them. The CDR3 DNA follows: TGTGCCAGAAGCCGGAAGACGGGGATCTACGAGCAGTACTTC. This translates into CARSRKTGIYEQYF.

About this clone itself: A junction end diverges from the germline sequence, so it may reflect a read error. The V gene is TRBV19, the J gene TRBJ2-3, with TRBD2 matching over 9 bases. This CDR3 is 12 amino acids long. Germline CDR1 is LNHDA and CDR2 is SQIVND (reference sequence). CDR3 sequence reads: CASSPTSGPLNF. DNA for the CDR3: TGTGCCAGTAGTCCAACTAGCGGGCCTCTTAATTTT.

Written as DNA, the CDR3 is TGTGCCTGGAGTATGGGCCAACCCAACGAGCAGTACTTC. Protein sequence: CAWSMGQPNEQYF. The chain carries TRBV30 and TRBJ2-7; D is ambiguous. The CDR3 totals 13 residues. V lost 2 bases and J 5 bases, leaving 13 bases between the germline ends. In germline, CDR1 is GTSNPN, CDR2 SVGIG (reference sequence).

The table lists this clone with many counts. The genes are TRBV27 and TRBJ2-7, with D tentatively TRBD2 (6 bases). The CDR3 totals 14 residues. Trimming took 0 bases from V and 3 from J, leaving 9 bases between them. Germline CDR1 MNHEY, CDR2 SMNVEV (reference sequence). This CDR3 reads CASSLSGGYYEQYF. The DNA of the CDR3 is TGTGCCAGCAGTTTATCGGGGGGATACTACGAGCAGTACTTC.

J is TRBJ1-3 and V is TRBV5-1; unclear D gene. The CDR3 is 16 residues long. Germline V gene data show CDR1 as SGHRS and CDR2 as YFSETQ. The V gene lost 3 bases and the J gene lost 0 bases, with 13 bases spanning the gap. Written as DNA, the CDR3 is TGCGCCAGCAGCTCGGACGGGAGGCACTCTGGAAACACCATATATTTT. Translated, it gives CASSSDGRHSGNTIYF.

The V call is TRBV29-1, the J call TRBJ2-1; a possible D gene is TRBD1 (5 bases). The germline gives CDR1 SQVTM, CDR2 ANQGSEA. Deletions cut 4 bases from V and 9 bases from J, with 10 bases between. The CDR3 consists of 11 residues. In DNA form, the CDR3 reads TGCAGCGTTGCAGGGTTGGGTGAGCAGTTCTTC. Amino acid sequence: CSVAGLGEQFF.

This chain connects TRBV25-1 to TRBJ1-2; 9 nucleotides agree with TRBD1. This CDR3 spans 18 amino acids. Germline CDR1 and CDR2: MGHDK and SYGVNS. Losses at the gene ends were 6 bases for V and 5 bases for J; bases not matched to a gene: 19. As DNA, the CDR3 is TGTGCCAGCAGGGATGATTTCGGGGGACAGGGCATCCTATATGGCTACACCTTC. Its protein is CASRDDFGGQGILYGYTF.

This sequence joins TRBV27 and TRBJ2-7, with a weak D call TRBD2 (5 bases). CDR1 and CDR2 from the germline V gene are MNHEY and SMNVEV (reference sequence). The CDR3 runs 14 residues. V was trimmed by 5 bases and J by 7 bases, leaving 18 bases between them. CDR3 in amino acids: CASSPWERLREQYF. DNA for the CDR3: TGTGCCAGCAGTCCTTGGGAGCGCTTAAGAGAGCAGTACTTC.

This sequence joins TRBV7-8 and TRBJ2-3; 12 bases agree with TRBD2. This CDR3 has 20 amino acids. V was pared by 5 bases and J by 5 bases, with 20 bases of the junction left unmatched. The germline gives CDR1 SGHVS, CDR2 FQNEAQ. As DNA, the CDR3 is TGTGCCAGCAGCCCCAGGTGGCTAGCGGGAGGGCCGCGTAGTGGAGATACGCAGTATTTT. Its protein is CASSPRWLAGGPRSGDTQYF.

The chain links TRBV18 to TRBJ2-1; a weak D match, TRBD2 (5 bases). Trimming left V 6 bases short and J 4 bases short, with 13 bases between. The germline V gene encodes CDR1 KGHSH and CDR2 LQKENI. CDR3 size: 14 residues. The CDR3: CASSPGGGYNEQFF. For the CDR3, the DNA is TGTGCCAGCTCCCCCGGAGGTGGATACAATGAGCAGTTCTTC.

The rearrangement links TRBV9 to TRBJ2-7; D is perhaps TRBD2 (5 bases). Germline V gene sequence: CDR1 SGDLS, CDR2 YYNGEE. This CDR3 comprises 13 residues. V was shortened by 4 bases and J by 5 bases, with 13 bases between the two germline ends. CDR3 in DNA: TGTGCCAGCAGCCCGAGGGCCAGTAACGAGCAGTACTTC. Amino acids: CASSPRASNEQYF.

CDR3 loop: CASSTGLAGPYEQYF. In DNA form, the CDR3 reads TGTGCCAGCAGCACAGGACTAGCTGGTCCCTACGAGCAGTACTTC. The chain employs TRBV7-8 and TRBJ2-7, with 8 bases fitting TRBD2. The CDR3 covers 15 residues. Trimming took 5 bases from V and 2 from J; bases not matched to a gene: 8. CDR1 is SGHVS and CDR2 is FQNEAQ in the germline V gene.

This clone was seen just once. The V gene is TRBV27, the J gene TRBJ1-5; weak D call: TRBD1 (6 bases). Per germline, CDR1 MNHEY and CDR2 SMNVEV (reference sequence). The CDR3 consists of 15 residues. Trimming pared 5 bases from V and 7 bases from J, leaving 18 bases between. CDR3 DNA: TGTGCCAGCAGTATTGAGGGGAAGGGGGGGCAGCCCCAGCATTTT. This codes for CASSIEGKGGQPQHF.

V usage is TRBV11-2 and J usage is TRBJ2-2; D remains ambiguous. Trimming removed 0 bases from V and 6 bases from J, with 8 bases in between. The CDR3 extends over 14 amino acids. Germline V gene sequence: CDR1 SGHAT, CDR2 FQNNGV. The CDR3 spells CASSLDSTAGELFF. The CDR3 DNA is TGTGCCAGCAGCTTAGATAGCACTGCCGGGGAGCTGTTTTTT.

V gene TRBV24-1 combines with J gene TRBJ2-1, with a possible D match to TRBD1 (5 bases). With 5 bases removed from V and 4 bases from J, the gap between germline ends came to 8 bases. Germline V gene sequence: CDR1 KGHDR, CDR2 SFDVKD. This CDR3 is 13 amino acids long. This chain's CDR3 is CATSGDSYNEQFF. The CDR3 nucleotides are TGTGCCACCAGTGGAGACAGTTACAATGAGCAGTTCTTC.